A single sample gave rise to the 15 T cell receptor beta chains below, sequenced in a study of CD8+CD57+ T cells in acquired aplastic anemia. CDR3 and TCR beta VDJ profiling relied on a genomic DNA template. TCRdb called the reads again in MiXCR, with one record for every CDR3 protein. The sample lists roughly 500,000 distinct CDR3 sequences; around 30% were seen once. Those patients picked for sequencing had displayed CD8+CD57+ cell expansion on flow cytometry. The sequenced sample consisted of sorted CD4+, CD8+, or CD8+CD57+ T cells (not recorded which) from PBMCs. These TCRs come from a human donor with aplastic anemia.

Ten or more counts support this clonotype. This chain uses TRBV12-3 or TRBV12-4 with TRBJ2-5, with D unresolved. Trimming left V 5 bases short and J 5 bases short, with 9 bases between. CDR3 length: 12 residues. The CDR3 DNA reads TGTGCCAGCAGTCGCGCGAGGGAGACCCAGTACTTC. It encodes CASSRARETQYF.

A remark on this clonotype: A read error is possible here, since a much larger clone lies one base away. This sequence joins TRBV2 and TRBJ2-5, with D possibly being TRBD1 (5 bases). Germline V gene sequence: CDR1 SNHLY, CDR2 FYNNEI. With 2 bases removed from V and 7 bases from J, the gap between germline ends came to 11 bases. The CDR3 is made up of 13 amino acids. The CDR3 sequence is CASSESREGTQYF. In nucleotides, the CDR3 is TGTGCCAGCAGTGAATCCAGGGAAGGGACCCAGTACTTC.

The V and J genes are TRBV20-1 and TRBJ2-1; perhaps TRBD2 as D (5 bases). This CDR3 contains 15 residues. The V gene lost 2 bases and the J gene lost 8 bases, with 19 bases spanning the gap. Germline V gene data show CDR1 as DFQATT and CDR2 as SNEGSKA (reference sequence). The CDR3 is CSARPRLDEGHEQFF. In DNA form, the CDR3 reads TGCAGTGCTAGACCCCGGCTAGACGAGGGTCATGAGCAGTTCTTC.

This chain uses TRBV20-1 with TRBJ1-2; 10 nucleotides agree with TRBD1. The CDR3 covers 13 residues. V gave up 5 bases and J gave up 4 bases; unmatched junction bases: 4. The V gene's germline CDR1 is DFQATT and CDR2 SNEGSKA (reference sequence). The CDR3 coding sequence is TGCAGTGCTCCGAGGGACAGGGGCTATGGCTACACCTTC. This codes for CSAPRDRGYGYTF.

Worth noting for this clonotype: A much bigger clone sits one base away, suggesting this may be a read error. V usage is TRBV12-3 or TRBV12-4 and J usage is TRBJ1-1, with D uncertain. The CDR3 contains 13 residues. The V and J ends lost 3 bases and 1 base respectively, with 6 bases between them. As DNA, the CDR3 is TGTGCCAGCAGTTTCAAACGGAACACTGAAGCTTTCTTT. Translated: CASSFKRNTEAFF.

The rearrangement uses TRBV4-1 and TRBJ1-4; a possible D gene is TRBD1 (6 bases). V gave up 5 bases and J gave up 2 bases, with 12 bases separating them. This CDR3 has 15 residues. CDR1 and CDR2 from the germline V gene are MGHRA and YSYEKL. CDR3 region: CASSSQQGTNEKLFF. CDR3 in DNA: TGCGCCAGCAGCTCTCAACAGGGCACTAATGAAAAACTGTTTTTT.

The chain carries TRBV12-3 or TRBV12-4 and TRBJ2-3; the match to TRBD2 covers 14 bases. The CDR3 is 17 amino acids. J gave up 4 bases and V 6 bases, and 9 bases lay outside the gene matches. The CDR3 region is CASRPGTSGGTSDTQYF. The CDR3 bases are TGTGCCAGCAGACCCGGGACTAGCGGGGGAACCTCAGATACGCAGTATTTT.

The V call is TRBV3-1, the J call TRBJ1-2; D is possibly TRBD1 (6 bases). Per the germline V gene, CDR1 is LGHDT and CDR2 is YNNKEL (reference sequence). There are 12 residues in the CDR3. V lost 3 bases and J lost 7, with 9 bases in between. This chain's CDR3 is CASSQTGGGYTF. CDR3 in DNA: TGTGCCAGCAGCCAGACAGGAGGTGGCTACACCTTC. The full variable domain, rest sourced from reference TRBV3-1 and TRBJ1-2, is DTAVSQTPKYLVTQMGNDKSIKCEQNLGHDTMYWYKQDSKKFLKIMFSYNNKELIINETVPNRFSPKSPDKAHLNLHINSLELGDSAVYFCASSQTGGGYTFGSGTRLTVV.

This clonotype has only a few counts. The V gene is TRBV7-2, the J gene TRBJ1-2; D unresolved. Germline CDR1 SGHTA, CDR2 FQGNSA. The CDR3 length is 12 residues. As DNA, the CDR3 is TGTGCGCATCTCGTGGCAGAGACTGACTACACCTTC. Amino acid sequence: CAHLVAETDYTF.

The CDR3 DNA is TGTGCCAGCAGCTTTGAGGGGGATGAAAAACTGTTTTTT. The encoded protein is CASSFEGDEKLFF. The genes are TRBV7-2 and TRBJ1-4; maybe TRBD1 (6 bases). CDR3 size: 13 residues. CDR1 is SGHTA, CDR2 FQGNSA, per germline. Trimming took 3 bases from V and 6 from J, leaving 8 bases between them.

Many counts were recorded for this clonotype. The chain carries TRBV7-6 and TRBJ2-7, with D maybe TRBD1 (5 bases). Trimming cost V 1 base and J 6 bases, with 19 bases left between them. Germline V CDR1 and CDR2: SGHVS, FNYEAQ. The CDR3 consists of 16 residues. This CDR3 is CASSLGSRGTSGEQYF. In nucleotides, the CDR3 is TGTGCCAGCAGCTTAGGGAGTAGGGGCACTTCTGGCGAGCAGTACTTC.

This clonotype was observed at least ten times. The CDR3 here is CASSLELSTHGYTF. DNA of the CDR3: TGTGCCAGCAGCTTAGAGCTCAGTACCCATGGCTACACCTTC. The genes are TRBV7-9 and TRBJ1-2, with D uncertain. Looked up from germline, CDR1 is SEHNR and CDR2 is FQNEAQ (reference sequence). Trimming took off 1 base at V and 6 bases at J, with 12 bases between the two ends. The CDR3 runs to 14 residues. The variable domain in full, with the rest retrieved from reference TRBV7-9 and TRBJ1-2, is DTGVSQNPRHKITKRGQNVTFRCDPISEHNRLYWYRQTLGQGPEFLTYFQNEAQLEKSRLLSDRFSAERPKGSFSTLEIQRTEQGDSAMYLCASSLELSTHGYTFGSGTRLTVV.

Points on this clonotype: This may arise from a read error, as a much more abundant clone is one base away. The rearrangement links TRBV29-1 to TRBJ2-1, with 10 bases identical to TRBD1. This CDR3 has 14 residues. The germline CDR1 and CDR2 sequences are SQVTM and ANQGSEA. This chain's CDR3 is CSVHRDRGSQEQSF. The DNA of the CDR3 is TGCAGCGTCCACCGGGACAGGGGATCTCAGGAGCAGTCCTTC.

CDR3 coding DNA: TGCAGTGCCCAGAGGGCAGTTTCAGAGACCCAGTACTTC. As protein: CSAQRAVSETQYF. The rearrangement joins TRBV20-1 to TRBJ2-5, with D possibly matching TRBD2 (5 bases). V was trimmed by 6 bases and J by 4 bases, leaving 15 bases between them. Germline lookup yields CDR1 DFQATT and CDR2 SNEGSKA (reference sequence). This CDR3 region has 13 residues.

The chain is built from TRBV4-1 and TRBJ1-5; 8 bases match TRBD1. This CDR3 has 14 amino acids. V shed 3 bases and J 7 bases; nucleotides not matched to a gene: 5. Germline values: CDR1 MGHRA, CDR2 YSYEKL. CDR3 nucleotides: TGCGCCAGCAGCCAGTCAGGGGGCATACAGCCCCAGCATTTT. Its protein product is CASSQSGGIQPQHF.